Presented here are 30 T cell receptor beta chains from one specimen sequenced in a study of T cell clones after liver transplantation. Some clones are missing from TCRdb's copy, which holds only in-frame ones; the method was immunoSEQ multiplex PCR. The repertoire includes around 80,000 clones, roughly 80% of them detected once, and more than 0.45% sits in the top ten. Sequenced here: CD4+ T cells from blood, sampled 45 to 46 months after liver transplant. The receptors derive from a human patient who received a liver transplant. Certain T cells may be donor cells from the graft.

The chain uses TRBV7-6 and TRBJ1-1; D is unclear. CDR1 is SGHVS, CDR2 FNYEAQ, per germline. V was clipped by 4 bases and J by 1 base, with 10 bases between them. The CDR3 runs to 14 residues. The CDR3 sequence: CASSYSVGNTEAFF. The CDR3 bases are TGTGCCAGCAGCTACTCCGTGGGGAACACTGAAGCTTTCTTT.

This clone was counted a few times. The chain has TRBV14 and TRBJ2-7; D might be TRBD1 (6 bases). In germline, CDR1 is SGHDN, CDR2 FVKESK. CDR3 length: 11 residues. V was trimmed by 8 bases and J by 3 bases, leaving 8 bases between them. The CDR3 spells CASGQYYEQYF. CDR3 DNA: TGTGCCAGCGGACAGTACTACGAGCAGTACTTC.

J is TRBJ2-3 and V is TRBV7-3; TRBD2 is a possible D gene (6 bases). This CDR3 comprises 14 residues. Trimming removed 2 bases from V and 4 bases from J, with 10 bases in between. Germline CDR1 reads SGHTA; CDR2 reads FQGTGA. CDR3 amino acids: CASSLGGGPDTQYF. Written as DNA, the CDR3 is TGTGCCAGCAGCTTAGGGGGAGGCCCAGATACGCAGTATTTT.

The gene calls are TRBV5-4 and TRBJ2-7; D may correspond to TRBD1 or TRBD2 (5 bases each). There are 14 residues in the CDR3. CDR1 and CDR2 (germline): SGHNT, YYREEE (reference sequence). Trimming stripped 5 bases from V and 7 bases from J, with 19 bases between. For the CDR3, the DNA is TGTGCCAGCAGTCAGGGAATGACTACTAGGGAGCAGTACTTC. Protein sequence: CASSQGMTTREQYF. Looking up the rest from reference TRBV5-4 and TRBJ2-7 gives the full variable domain: ETGVTQSPTHLIKTRGQQVTLRCSSQSGHNTVSWYQQALGQGPQFIFQYYREEENGRGNFPPRFSGLQFPNYSSELNVNALELDDSALYLCASSQGMTTREQYFGPGTRLTVT.

The V gene is TRBV28, the J gene TRBJ1-4; D is unresolved. The germline gives CDR1 MDHEN, CDR2 SYDVKM. This CDR3 has 11 amino acids. The germline V and J ends were trimmed by 3 bases and 10 bases, with 6 bases remaining between them. The CDR3 DNA is TGTGCCAGCAGTTTGGTCGGAAAACTGTTTTTT. Translation gives CASSLVGKLFF.

V and J are TRBV2 and TRBJ2-5; tentative D call: TRBD2 (5 bases). The CDR3 has 13 residues. V was cut by 8 bases and J by 3 bases, with 13 bases left in between. The V gene's germline CDR1 is SNHLY and CDR2 FYNNEI. CDR3 sequence: CASGGVGEETQYF. The CDR3 region has the DNA TGTGCCAGCGGCGGAGTCGGGGAAGAGACCCAGTACTTC.

CDR3 nucleotides: TGCGCCAGCAGTGAGTCTAGCGGGAGGGCCGCCACCGAGCAGTACTTC. Its translation is CASSESSGRAATEQYF. The chain couples TRBV10-1 to TRBJ2-7; the match to TRBD2 covers 11 bases. The germline V gene has CDR1 WNHNN and CDR2 SYGVQD (reference sequence). CDR3 length: 16 amino acids. Germline trimming cut 0 bases from V and 6 bases from J; bases unmatched to any gene: 7.

The chain carries TRBV7-3 and TRBJ2-5, with a possible D match to TRBD1 (6 bases). The germline gives CDR1 SGHTA, CDR2 FQGTGA. V was pared by 0 bases and J by 2 bases, with 10 bases between. This CDR3 is built from 15 residues. The CDR3 loop is CASSLTGGRQETQYF. The CDR3 region has the DNA TGTGCCAGCAGCTTAACTGGGGGCCGGCAAGAGACCCAGTACTTC. The variable domain in full, completed from reference TRBV7-3 and TRBJ2-5, reads GAGVSQTPSNKVTEKGKYVELRCDPISGHTALYWYRQSLGQGPEFLIYFQGTGAADDSGLPNDRFFAVRPEGSVSTLKIQRTERGDSAVYLCASSLTGGRQETQYFGPGTRLLVL.

The chain employs TRBV6-6 and TRBJ2-1; TRBD2 matches 9 bases. This CDR3 is 15 amino acids long. Germline V gene sequence: CDR1 MNHNY, CDR2 SVGAGI (reference sequence). The ends lost 4 bases at V and 5 bases at J; junction bases unmatched: 6. The CDR3 DNA sequence: TGTGCCAGCAGTTCTAAGACTAGCGGAGACAATGAGCAGTTCTTC. Amino acids: CASSSKTSGDNEQFF.

This clone was picked up a small number of times. The chain is built from TRBV6-6 and TRBJ2-1, with D unresolved. The CDR3 sequence is 14 residues long. In germline, CDR1 is MNHNY, CDR2 SVGAGI (reference sequence). Trimming stripped 0 bases from V and 8 bases from J, with 11 bases between. DNA of the CDR3: TGTGCCAGCAGTTACTCGCGTCCACACGATGAGCAGTTCTTC. This encodes CASSYSRPHDEQFF.

The J gene is TRBJ1-5, the V gene TRBV9, with D possibly being TRBD1 (5 bases). Germline V gives CDR1 SGDLS, CDR2 YYNGEE. V was clipped by 4 bases and J by 7 bases, with 15 bases between them. The CDR3 is 14 amino acids. In DNA, the CDR3 is TGTGCCAGCAGCCCCCGAGGGGTAGGACAGCCCCAGCATTTT. Protein sequence: CASSPRGVGQPQHF.

The chain is built from TRBV5-4 and TRBJ2-5; D not resolved. The germline V gene has CDR1 SGHNT and CDR2 YYREEE (reference sequence). The CDR3 loop spans 14 amino acids. V lost 0 bases, J lost 2 bases, and 8 bases lay in between. CDR3 sequence: CASSLGEMQETQYF. In nucleotides, the CDR3 is TGTGCCAGCAGCTTGGGAGAGATGCAAGAGACCCAGTACTTC.

The chain carries TRBV11-2 and TRBJ2-1; D perhaps matches TRBD2 (5 bases). The germline V and J ends were trimmed by 1 base and 7 bases, with 14 bases remaining between them. CDR3 length: 15 amino acids. From germline, CDR1 is SGHAT and CDR2 FQNNGV. The CDR3 DNA reads as TGTGCCAGCAGCTTAGGGGTGGGAGCAAGAAATGAGCAGTTCTTC. It translates to CASSLGVGARNEQFF.

V usage is TRBV4-3 and J usage is TRBJ1-1; D possibly corresponds to TRBD1 (5 bases). The length of the CDR3 is 19 residues. The V gene lost 4 bases and the J gene lost 1 base, with 25 bases spanning the gap. Germline V CDR1 and CDR2: LGHNA, YSLEER. CDR3 DNA sequence: TGCGCCAGCAGCCGCGATCCGCTTACCGAGTCGGGGCGGAACACTGAAGCTTTCTTT. Protein product: CASSRDPLTESGRNTEAFF.

The rearrangement uses TRBV7-9 and TRBJ1-1; D perhaps matches TRBD1 (5 bases). This CDR3 contains 13 residues. Germline values: CDR1 SEHNR, CDR2 FQNEAQ (reference sequence). The germline V and J ends were trimmed by 4 bases and 3 bases, with 9 bases remaining between them. The CDR3 DNA sequence: TGTGCCAGCAGCTACAGGTCGGACACTGAAGCTTTCTTT. Residues: CASSYRSDTEAFF.

The chain recombines TRBV7-9 with TRBJ1-5, with D maybe TRBD1 (5 bases). Looked up from germline, CDR1 is SEHNR and CDR2 is FQNEAQ (reference sequence). V was shortened by 5 bases and J by 0 bases, with 14 bases between the two germline ends. The CDR3 is 16 amino acids. CDR3 region: CASSPGGEASNQPQHF. The DNA of the CDR3 is TGTGCCAGCAGCCCCGGGGGGGAGGCTAGCAATCAGCCCCAGCATTTT. Full variable domain (remainder filled in from reference TRBV7-9 and TRBJ1-5): DTGVSQNPRHKITKRGQNVTFRCDPISEHNRLYWYRQTLGQGPEFLTYFQNEAQLEKSRLLSDRFSAERPKGSFSTLEIQRTEQGDSAMYLCASSPGGEASNQPQHFGDGTRLSIL.

The V and J genes are TRBV28 and TRBJ2-5, with 8 bases fitting TRBD1. Germline trimming cut 5 bases from V and 4 bases from J; bases unmatched to any gene: 6. This CDR3 region has 14 residues. The V gene's germline CDR1 is MDHEN and CDR2 SYDVKM. The DNA for the CDR3 is TGTGCCAGCAGTGGACAGGGAGGACGAGAGACCCAGTACTTC. This gives the protein CASSGQGGRETQYF.

V and J are TRBV4-3 and TRBJ2-7; D gene unclear. Trimming took off 0 bases at V and 8 bases at J, with 14 bases between the two ends. CDR1 and CDR2 (germline): LGHNA, YSLEER. This CDR3 comprises 14 residues. The CDR3, as DNA: TGCGCCAGCAGCCAAGAATCCCAAACTGGGAAGCAGTACTTC. This sequence encodes CASSQESQTGKQYF.

The CDR3 nucleotides read TGTGCCAGCACTCGCAGGGGAGCGGGAAACACCATATATTTT. It yields the protein CASTRRGAGNTIYF. The rearrangement links TRBV6-1 to TRBJ1-3; weak D call: TRBD1 (6 bases). The length of the CDR3 is 14 residues. V lost 7 bases and J 4 bases, leaving 14 bases between the germline ends. The germline gives CDR1 MNHNS, CDR2 SASEGT.

V usage is TRBV19 and J usage is TRBJ1-1, with 8 positions matching TRBD1. From germline, CDR1 is LNHDA and CDR2 SQIVND (reference sequence). This CDR3 comprises 15 residues. V was pared by 5 bases and J by 5 bases, with 10 bases of the junction left unmatched. DNA for the CDR3: TGTGCCAGTAGTCCCCTTACCGGACAGGGAACTGAAGCTTTCTTT. It yields the protein CASSPLTGQGTEAFF.

The CDR3 protein is CSAERGNEQFF. In DNA form, the CDR3 reads TGCAGTGCTGAAAGGGGAAATGAGCAGTTCTTC. The chain joins TRBV20-1 to TRBJ2-1; TRBD1 might be the D (5 bases). V was clipped by 5 bases and J by 7 bases, with 9 bases between them. Germline V gene sequence: CDR1 DFQATT, CDR2 SNEGSKA (reference sequence). CDR3 size: 11 residues.

Only one count was recorded for this clone. The chain recombines TRBV28 with TRBJ2-7; D may match TRBD1 or TRBD2 (5 bases each). V was clipped by 7 bases and J by 3 bases, with 25 bases between them. CDR3 length: 17 amino acids. CDR1 is MDHEN, CDR2 SYDVKM, per germline. CDR3 sequence reads: CASIDFFWDGTFYEQYF. As DNA, the CDR3 is TGTGCCAGCATCGATTTTTTCTGGGACGGGACCTTCTACGAGCAGTACTTC.

This sequence joins TRBV10-3 and TRBJ2-3, with 9 bases identical to TRBD2. Germline-derived CDR1 and CDR2 are ENHRY and SYGVKD. The CDR3 consists of 16 residues. V lost 4 bases, J lost 5 bases, and 10 bases stayed unmatched. CDR3 nucleotide sequence: TGTGCCATCAGTGTCGATCTAGCGGGGACCGGAGATACGCAGTATTTT. Protein sequence: CAISVDLAGTGDTQYF.

The genes are TRBV5-1 and TRBJ2-2, with D hard to call. The germline CDR1 and CDR2 sequences are SGHRS and YFSETQ. The germline V and J ends were trimmed by 2 bases and 6 bases, with 5 bases remaining between them. This CDR3 contains 12 residues. CDR3 DNA sequence: TGCGCCAGCAGCTTAAAGGCCGGGGAGCTGTTTTTT. Protein sequence: CASSLKAGELFF.

The chain links TRBV7-6 to TRBJ2-1; D is ambiguous. This CDR3 region has 12 residues. V shed 5 bases and J shed 12 bases, with 14 bases lying between them. In germline, CDR1 is SGHVS, CDR2 FNYEAQ. The CDR3 sequence: CASSPGPPRQFF. CDR3 in DNA: TGTGCCAGCAGCCCCGGCCCACCTCGGCAGTTCTTC.

This clone was seen only a few times. The CDR3, as DNA: TGTGCCAGCATCAGGACGGACAACACTGAAGCTTTCTTT. This gives the protein CASIRTDNTEAFF. The chain recombines TRBV28 with TRBJ1-1; D uncertain. Looked up from germline, CDR1 is MDHEN and CDR2 is SYDVKM. The V end was cut by 7 bases, the J end by 2 bases, with 11 bases between. This CDR3 is 13 amino acids long.

This clone was detected once. V is TRBV27 and J is TRBJ1-2; 8 bases match TRBD1. The V segment lost 2 bases and the J segment 4 bases; nucleotides outside the gene matches: 3. Germline-derived CDR1 and CDR2 are MNHEY and SMNVEV (reference sequence). The CDR3 extends over 14 amino acids. The CDR3 protein is CASSLDRGPYGYTF. The DNA for the CDR3 is TGTGCCAGCAGTTTAGACAGGGGCCCCTATGGCTACACCTTC.

The chain has TRBV5-1 and TRBJ2-7; 9 nucleotides align to TRBD2. J was trimmed by 2 bases and V by 0 bases; bases with no gene match: 6. Germline values: CDR1 SGHRS, CDR2 YFSETQ. The CDR3 covers 16 residues. CDR3 sequence: CASSLGWVAGAYEQYF. The CDR3 DNA reads TGCGCCAGCAGCTTGGGATGGGTAGCGGGAGCCTACGAGCAGTACTTC.

The sample holds a few counts of this clone. The chain combines TRBV5-1 with TRBJ2-4, with D tentatively TRBD2 (5 bases). CDR1 and CDR2 (germline): SGHRS, YFSETQ. This CDR3 is 16 amino acids long. Trimming cost V 5 bases and J 0 bases, with 15 bases left between them. DNA for the CDR3: TGCGCCAGCAGTCTCAATGATGGACTAGCCAAAAACATTCAGTACTTC. This codes for CASSLNDGLAKNIQYF.

J is TRBJ2-7 and V is TRBV7-2; the D gene is possibly TRBD1 (5 bases). With 1 base removed from V and 0 bases from J, the gap between germline ends came to 10 bases. Germline CDR1 SGHTA, CDR2 FQGNSA. The CDR3 extends over 15 amino acids. The CDR3 reads CASSLEAGSSYEQYF. CDR3 coding DNA: TGTGCCAGCAGCTTAGAGGCAGGGTCCTCCTACGAGCAGTACTTC.